Below, one T cell receptor (beta chain) is given with its context. Deletions cut 0 bases from V and 0 bases from J, with 8 bases between. Germline assignment: CDR1 SGHKS and CDR2 YYEKEE (reference sequence). The CDR3 contains 15 residues. Attachment of unique molecular identifiers to individual cDNA molecules was performed. TCRdb recomputed calls from the 5' RACE reads with MiXCR, one row per CDR3 protein. The table has 70,000 to 85,000 distinct CDR3 sequences, around 10% seen once. This record belongs to a study of early T cells in non-severe SARS-CoV-2 infection. The material sequenced was whole blood. This receptor was identified in an adult who was a healthcare worker with PCR-confirmed SARS-CoV-2 infection or an uninfected control (not recorded which). The chain is built from TRBV5-5 and TRBJ2-3; D is possibly TRBD1 (5 bases). The DNA of the CDR3 is TGTGCCAGCAGCTTGGAGGGGATTAGCACAGATACGCAGTATTTT. It codes for CASSLEGISTDTQYF.